Below are 10 T cell receptor beta chains sequenced from a single sample in a study of T cells in Graves' hyperthyroidism and ophthalmopathy. Amplified TCR beta CDR3 regions derived from RNA transcripts. The TCR CDR3 first-round RT-PCR relied on the HTBI primer set. In TCRdb, the multiplex PCR reads were re-called with MiXCR into one record per CDR3 protein. Among around 720,000 distinct CDR3 sequences listed, 35% were seen once. The sample was blood. These receptors were obtained from a woman in her 40s with Graves' hyperthyroidism.

This clonotype appeared a few times. V is TRBV10-3 and J is TRBJ1-1; D remains ambiguous. The CDR3 runs to 14 residues. The germline V and J ends were trimmed by 2 bases and 4 bases, with 11 bases remaining between them. The germline V gene encodes CDR1 ENHRY and CDR2 SYGVKD. This CDR3 is CAISEARQSTEAFF. As DNA, the CDR3 is TGTGCCATCAGTGAGGCCCGGCAGAGCACTGAAGCTTTCTTT.

This clonotype was detected ten times or more. The chain carries TRBV5-1 and TRBJ2-6; possibly TRBD1 for D (5 bases). This CDR3 is 15 amino acids long. Trimming shortened V by 8 bases and J by 0 bases, and 12 bases separated the two germline ends. Germline V CDR1 and CDR2: SGHRS, YFSETQ. CDR3 sequence: CASSGQPSGANVLTF. CDR3 bases: TGCGCCAGTTCAGGACAACCCTCTGGGGCCAACGTCCTGACTTTC.

Turning to this clonotype: This may arise from a read error, as a much more abundant clone is one base away. The J gene is TRBJ2-7, the V gene TRBV6-5; D is uncertain. Germline V gene lookup returns CDR1 MNHEY and CDR2 SVGAGI. The CDR3 sequence is 14 residues long. Trimming pared 11 bases from V and 0 bases from J, leaving 17 bases between. The CDR3 bases are TGTGCCGGACGTCCGCACCCAGGCTCCTACGAGCAGTACTTC. It is translated as CAGRPHPGSYEQYF.

The chain joins TRBV10-3 to TRBJ1-1; D gene uncertain. CDR3 length: 12 residues. V was clipped by 10 bases and J by 6 bases, with 15 bases between them. Germline-derived CDR1 and CDR2 are ENHRY and SYGVKD. CDR3 residues: CATSASDAEAFF. The CDR3 DNA reads as TGTGCCACATCCGCCTCGGACGCTGAAGCTTTCTTT.

This clonotype has only a few counts. The DNA for the CDR3 is TGTGCCAGCAGTGAAGCGCTGGGAACAGGGGGCTACGAGCAGTACTTC. This codes for CASSEALGTGGYEQYF. V usage is TRBV6-1 and J usage is TRBJ2-7, with TRBD1 matching over 8 bases. This CDR3 region has 16 residues. V was pared by 0 bases and J by 3 bases, with 7 bases of the junction left unmatched. Germline V gives CDR1 MNHNS, CDR2 SASEGT.

The chain couples TRBV12-3 or TRBV12-4 to TRBJ1-5; 7 bases line up with TRBD1. J was trimmed by 1 base and V by 5 bases; bases with no gene match: 8. This CDR3 has 16 residues. For the CDR3, the DNA is TGTGCCAGCAGTACACGACAGGGATTGAGCAATCAGCCCCAGCATTTT. This gives the protein CASSTRQGLSNQPQHF.

This clonotype turned up a few times. V usage is TRBV6-2 or TRBV6-3 and J usage is TRBJ2-5; D unclear. The germline V gene encodes CDR1 MNHEY and CDR2 SVGEGT. The CDR3 contains 13 residues. The V gene lost 4 bases and the J gene lost 7 bases, with 13 bases spanning the gap. CDR3: CASSFSIPRTQYF. Here the CDR3 DNA reads TGTGCCAGCAGTTTCTCCATTCCTCGGACCCAGTACTTC.

The V call is TRBV6-2 or TRBV6-3, the J call TRBJ1-5, with D unresolved. Germline V lookup: CDR1 MNHEY, CDR2 SVGEGT. The ends were cut back, 0 bases at V and 12 bases at J, with 9 bases in the middle. The CDR3 totals 12 residues. The CDR3 is CASSYSAGLQHF. The CDR3 nucleotides read TGTGCCAGCAGTTACTCGGCCGGGCTCCAGCATTTT.

The table lists this clonotype with a few counts. The V call is TRBV5-6, the J call TRBJ2-2, with a possible D match to TRBD1 (5 bases). This CDR3 contains 13 residues. Germline loops: CDR1 SGHDT, CDR2 YYEEEE. The ends were cut back, 2 bases at V and 6 bases at J, with 8 bases in the middle. CDR3 residues: CASSFPRAGELFF. In DNA form, the CDR3 reads TGTGCCAGCAGCTTTCCCAGGGCCGGGGAGCTGTTTTTT.

CDR3 DNA sequence: TGTGCCAGTGTACAGGGGAACACCGGGGAGCTGTTTTTT. Protein sequence: CASVQGNTGELFF. The chain is built from TRBV28 and TRBJ2-2; weak D call: TRBD1 (6 bases). This CDR3 contains 13 residues. The germline CDR1 and CDR2 sequences are MDHEN and SYDVKM. The germline V and J ends were trimmed by 9 bases and 1 base, with 9 bases remaining between them. Using reference TRBV28 and TRBJ2-2 for the parts outside the CDR3, the full variable domain is DVKVTQSSRYLVKRTGEKVFLECVQDMDHENMFWYRQDPGLGLRLIYFSYDVKMKEKGDIPEGYSVSREKKERFSLILESASTNQTSMYLCASVQGNTGELFFGEGSRLTVL.